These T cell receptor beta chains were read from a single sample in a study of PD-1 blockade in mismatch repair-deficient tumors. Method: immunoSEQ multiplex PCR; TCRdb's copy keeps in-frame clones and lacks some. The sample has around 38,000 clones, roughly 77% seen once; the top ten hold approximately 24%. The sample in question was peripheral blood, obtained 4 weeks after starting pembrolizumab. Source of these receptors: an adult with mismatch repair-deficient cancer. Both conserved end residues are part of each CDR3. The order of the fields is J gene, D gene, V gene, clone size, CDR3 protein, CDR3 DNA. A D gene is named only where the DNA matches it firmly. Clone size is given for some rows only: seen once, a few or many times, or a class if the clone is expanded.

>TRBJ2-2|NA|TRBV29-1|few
CSVLNTGELFF
TGCAGCGTTCTGAACACCGGGGAGCTGTTTTTT
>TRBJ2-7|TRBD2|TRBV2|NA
CASSPASGRGYEQYF
TGTGCCAGCAGTCCTGCTAGCGGGAGGGGATACGAGCAGTACTTC
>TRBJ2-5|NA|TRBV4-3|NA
CASSQARREETQYF
TGCGCCAGCAGCCAAGCCAGGAGGGAAGAGACCCAGTACTTC
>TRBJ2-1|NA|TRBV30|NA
CAWEKTLEQFF
TGTGCCTGGGAGAAGACCCTAGAGCAGTTCTTC
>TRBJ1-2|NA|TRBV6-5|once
CASSRGNYGYTF
TGTGCCAGCTCTCGAGGGAACTATGGCTACACCTTC
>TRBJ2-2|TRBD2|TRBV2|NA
CASSRTSGRSGELFF
TGTGCCAGCAGTAGGACTAGCGGGAGATCCGGGGAGCTGTTTTTT
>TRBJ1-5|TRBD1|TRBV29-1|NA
CSVADRESQPQHF
TGCAGCGTTGCCGACAGGGAAAGTCAGCCCCAGCATTTT
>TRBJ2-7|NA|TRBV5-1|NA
CASSSGLDAYEQYF
TGCGCCAGCAGCTCGGGACTGGACGCCTACGAGCAGTACTTC
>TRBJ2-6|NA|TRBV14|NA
CASSIGSGANVLTF
TGTGCCAGCTCGATCGGGTCTGGGGCCAACGTCCTGACTTTC
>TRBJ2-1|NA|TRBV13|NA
CASTQGGGFYNEQFF
TGTGCCAGCACCCAGGGGGGCGGTTTCTACAATGAGCAGTTCTTC
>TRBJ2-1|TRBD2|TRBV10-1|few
CASSEAREASGSSYNEQFF
TGCGCCAGCAGCGAAGCCCGGGAGGCTAGCGGAAGCTCCTACAATGAGCAGTTCTTC
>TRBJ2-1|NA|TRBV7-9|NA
CASSPTGNEQFF
TGTGCCAGCAGTCCCACAGGGAATGAGCAGTTCTTC
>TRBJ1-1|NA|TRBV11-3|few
CASRPTRGSTEAFF
TGTGCCAGCAGACCAACAAGGGGGTCCACTGAAGCTTTCTTT
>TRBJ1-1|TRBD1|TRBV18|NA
CASSPRTGELNTEAFF
TGTGCCAGCTCACCTAGGACAGGGGAACTGAACACTGAAGCTTTCTTT
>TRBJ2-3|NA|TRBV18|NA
CASWDSQTITDTQYF
TGTGCCAGCTGGGATTCGCAGACTATCACAGATACGCAGTATTTT
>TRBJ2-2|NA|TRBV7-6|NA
CASSSSPQYTGELFF
TGTGCCAGCAGCTCCTCCCCCCAGTACACCGGGGAGCTGTTTTTT
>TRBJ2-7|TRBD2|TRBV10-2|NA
CASSELAGGYYEQYF
TGCGCCAGCAGTGAGCTAGCGGGAGGGTACTACGAGCAGTACTTC
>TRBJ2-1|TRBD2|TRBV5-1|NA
CASSKVAGEQFF
TGCGCCAGCAGCAAAGTAGCGGGAGAGCAGTTCTTC
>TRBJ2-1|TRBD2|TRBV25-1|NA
CASSESSGKGHEQFF
TGTGCCAGCAGTGAATCTAGCGGGAAAGGTCATGAGCAGTTCTTC
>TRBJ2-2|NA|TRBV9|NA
CASSVDSRVVGELFF
TGTGCCAGCAGCGTAGATAGTCGGGTGGTCGGGGAGCTGTTTTTT
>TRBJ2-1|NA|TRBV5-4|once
CASSKSYNEQFF
TGTGCCAGCAGCAAGTCCTACAATGAGCAGTTCTTC
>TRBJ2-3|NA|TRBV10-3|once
CAIGGGAQGTDTQYF
TGTGCCATCGGGGGGGGCGCGCAGGGAACAGATACGCAGTATTTT
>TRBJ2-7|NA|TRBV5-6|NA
CASSFGLSEQYF
TGTGCCAGCAGCTTCGGTCTATCCGAGCAGTACTTC
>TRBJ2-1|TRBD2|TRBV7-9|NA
CASSPSGSEQFF
TGTGCCAGCAGTCCGAGCGGGAGTGAGCAGTTCTTC
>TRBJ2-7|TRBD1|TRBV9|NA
CASSETGTELYEQYF
TGTGCCAGCAGCGAAACCGGGACAGAACTGTACGAGCAGTACTTC
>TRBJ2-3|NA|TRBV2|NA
CASSEALRGTDTQYF
TGTGCCAGCAGTGAAGCGCTTCGAGGGACAGATACGCAGTATTTT
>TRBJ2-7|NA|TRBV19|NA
CASSVGGNYEQYF
TGTGCCAGTAGTGTAGGGGGGAACTACGAGCAGTACTTC